Below are 13 T cell receptor beta chains sequenced from a single sample in a study of T cell responses to AZD1222 COVID-19 vaccine. Repertoires were generated with immunoSEQ multiplex PCR, while TCRdb's copy carries only in-frame clones and drops some. The data contain around 200,000 clones, approximately 95% of them singletons. The specimen comprised peripheral blood, sampled on day 0 of AZD1222 vaccination. Every receptor here comes from an adult in good health.

This clone was seen only a few times. The V gene is TRBV4-1, the J gene TRBJ2-7, with D hard to call. V lost 0 bases to trimming and J lost 4 bases, with 7 bases between them. CDR3 length: 13 amino acids. Germline CDR1 reads MGHRA; CDR2 reads YSYEKL. CDR3 nucleotide sequence: TGCGCCAGCAGCCAAGATATGGGGTACGAGCAGTACTTC. Translation gives CASSQDMGYEQYF.

V usage is TRBV29-1 and J usage is TRBJ1-1; D is ambiguous. Germline lookup yields CDR1 SQVTM and CDR2 ANQGSEA. V lost 5 bases and J 1 base, leaving 14 bases between the germline ends. The CDR3 extends over 14 amino acids. DNA of the CDR3: TGCAGCGTTTCCCTTCTAAGCAAGAACACTGAAGCTTTCTTT. This codes for CSVSLLSKNTEAFF.

The rearrangement links TRBV4-1 to TRBJ1-1, with D tentatively TRBD1 (6 bases). The CDR3 runs to 13 residues. Germline-derived CDR1 and CDR2 are MGHRA and YSYEKL. Trimming left V 3 bases short and J 8 bases short, with 13 bases between. CDR3 in DNA: TGCGCCAGCAGCCACGTAGGACAGATCGAAGCTTTCTTT. It specifies CASSHVGQIEAFF.

This clone appeared a few times. This chain links TRBV4-1 with TRBJ1-1; D remains ambiguous. Germline V gene data show CDR1 as MGHRA and CDR2 as YSYEKL. The CDR3 is 14 residues long. Trimming removed 3 bases at V and 4 bases at J, with 12 bases between. DNA for the CDR3: TGCGCCAGCAGCCATGAGAGCAGTGGCACTGAAGCTTTCTTT. Encoded protein: CASSHESSGTEAFF.

The sample holds one count of this clone. For the CDR3, the DNA is TGTGCCAGCAGCCAAGATCTTGGCAGCCTGGGTGGCTACACCTTC. Protein sequence: CASSQDLGSLGGYTF. The chain combines TRBV14 with TRBJ1-2; D not certain. CDR3 length: 15 residues. Deletions cut 0 bases from V and 7 bases from J, with 15 bases between. From germline, CDR1 is SGHDN and CDR2 FVKESK.

CDR3 coding DNA: TGCGCCAGCAGCTTGAACGAGGGTATGAACACTGAAGCTTTCTTT. Protein: CASSLNEGMNTEAFF. This chain joins TRBV5-1 and TRBJ1-1; D uncertain. The CDR3 extends over 15 amino acids. Per the germline V gene, CDR1 is SGHRS and CDR2 is YFSETQ. The V gene lost 1 base and the J gene lost 0 bases, with 10 bases spanning the gap.

The V gene is TRBV2, the J gene TRBJ2-5; D perhaps matches TRBD2 (5 bases). The germline CDR1 and CDR2 sequences are SNHLY and FYNNEI. The V and J ends lost 8 bases and 5 bases respectively, with 12 bases between them. The CDR3 length is 12 residues. The CDR3 protein is CASRWTLETQYF. The CDR3 coding sequence is TGTGCCAGCCGCTGGACTTTGGAGACCCAGTACTTC.

The rearrangement uses TRBV20-1 and TRBJ2-1; 11 bases are shared with TRBD2. The CDR3 runs to 16 residues. The V segment lost 3 bases and the J segment 4 bases; nucleotides outside the gene matches: 8. Germline V lookup: CDR1 DFQATT, CDR2 SNEGSKA (reference sequence). CDR3 region: CSASGVTSGRYNEQFF. For the CDR3, the DNA is TGCAGTGCTAGTGGGGTTACTAGCGGGAGATACAATGAGCAGTTCTTC.

V is TRBV11-2 and J is TRBJ1-1; D unclear. CDR1 is SGHAT, CDR2 FQNNGV, per germline. CDR3 length: 16 amino acids. V lost 2 bases to trimming and J lost 0 bases, with 13 bases between them. CDR3 nucleotide sequence: TGTGCCAGCAGCTTAATCATAGGGCGTTTGAACACTGAAGCTTTCTTT. Amino acids: CASSLIIGRLNTEAFF. The variable domain in full, completed from reference TRBV11-2 and TRBJ1-1, reads EAGVAQSPRYKIIEKRQSVAFWCNPISGHATLYWYQQILGQGPKLLIQFQNNGVVDDSQLPKDRFSAERLKGVDSTLKIQPAKLEDSAVYLCASSLIIGRLNTEAFFGQGTRLTVV.

The gene calls are TRBV3-1 (or the pseudogene TRBV3-2) and TRBJ1-5; D is unclear. The CDR3 consists of 16 residues. CDR1 is LGHDT, CDR2 YNNKEL, per germline (reference sequence). With 4 bases removed from V and 0 bases from J, the gap between germline ends came to 13 bases. The CDR3 loop is CASSLGLVYSNQPQHF. CDR3 DNA sequence: TGTGCCAGCAGCCTAGGGTTGGTCTATAGCAATCAGCCCCAGCATTTT.

V and J are TRBV6-6 and TRBJ1-1, with 7 bases lining up with TRBD1. Looked up from germline, CDR1 is MNHNY and CDR2 is SVGAGI (reference sequence). CDR3 length equals 15 residues. V shed 5 bases and J 4 bases; nucleotides not matched to a gene: 10. In DNA form, the CDR3 reads TGTGCCAGCAGTCCCCGACAGGGTGGTCGCACTGAAGCTTTCTTT. Protein product: CASSPRQGGRTEAFF.

V gene TRBV25-1 combines with J gene TRBJ2-1, with TRBD2 matching over 8 bases. The germline CDR1 and CDR2 sequences are MGHDK and SYGVNS. Trimming took 3 bases from V and 12 from J; bases not matched to a gene: 7. The CDR3 spans 13 residues. In nucleotides, the CDR3 is TGTGCCAGCAGTGACTTAGCGGGACGACTGCAGTTCTTC. Amino acids: CASSDLAGRLQFF.

The J gene is TRBJ2-1, the V gene TRBV2; 9 bases line up with TRBD2. Germline CDR1 is SNHLY and CDR2 is FYNNEI. V dropped 6 bases and J dropped 4; count of bases not matched to a gene: 7. CDR3 length equals 15 residues. CDR3 DNA sequence: TGTGCCAGCAGGATCACTAGCGGGTTTTACAATGAGCAGTTCTTC. It translates to CASRITSGFYNEQFF.